This is a list of T cell receptor beta chains from one sample in a study of blood T cell repertoires in COVID-19. Some clones are missing from TCRdb's copy, which holds only in-frame ones; the method was immunoSEQ multiplex PCR. The data hold 200,000 to 250,000 clones, with almost 85% observed a single time. Sequencing used peripheral blood. The receptors were gathered from a woman of 80 years or more with acute or convalescent COVID-19. Both conserved end residues are part of each CDR3.

j_gene,v_gene,CDR3aa
TRBJ2-7,TRBV24-1,CATSDSGTSGSEQYF
TRBJ2-7,TRBV7-2,CASSFRTSGVAEQYF
TRBJ2-4,TRBV5-8,CASSFPLAGGNIQYF
TRBJ2-7,TRBV5-1,CASRLRTGVSEQYF
TRBJ2-7,TRBV6-6,CASSQGYYEQYF
TRBJ1-1,TRBV27,CASSWGGGKTEAFF
TRBJ2-1,TRBV7-2,CASSFGSLAGGRGNEQFF
TRBJ1-3,TRBV3-1/TRBV3-2,CASSQGTGVGNTIYF
TRBJ2-1,TRBV19,CASSIDGLAGYNEQFF
TRBJ1-1,TRBV5-6,CASTTGIGLNTEAFF
TRBJ2-4,TRBV9,CASRKTGEENIQYF
TRBJ1-1,TRBV24-1,CATSDLDRAEAFF
TRBJ1-5,TRBV1,CTRAGQPQHF
TRBJ2-7,TRBV6-6,CASSYSGQSSYEQYF
TRBJ2-7,TRBV5-4,CASSSPQGSNEQYF
TRBJ1-2,TRBV12-3/TRBV12-4,CASSSSGGGSYTF
TRBJ2-3,TRBV3-1/TRBV3-2,CASSQPSAGTDTQYF
TRBJ1-5,TRBV6-2/TRBV6-3,CASSYFGGQPQHF
TRBJ1-2,TRBV12-3/TRBV12-4,CASSSDRSYGYTF
TRBJ1-4,TRBV28,CAAGQGYEKLFF
TRBJ2-7,TRBV10-3,CAISGGTSSYEQYF
TRBJ2-1,TRBV29-1,CSVRLAGTEQFF
TRBJ1-2,TRBV5-5,CASSLGQGINYGYTF
TRBJ2-5,TRBV7-9,CASSLVGGETQYF
TRBJ2-7,TRBV5-6,CASSLWGESTYEQYF
TRBJ2-5,TRBV7-8,CASSLGLLAGAQETQYF
TRBJ2-3,TRBV6-2/TRBV6-3,CASSDPGLASDTQYF
TRBJ2-5,TRBV5-1,CASRPRTSVETQYF